Below, 6 T cell receptor beta chains from the same sample are listed, as sequenced in a study of cytomegalovirus exposure and HLA in healthy donors. The PCR ran on 60 Vbeta and 13 Jbeta primers. TCRdb's copy holds only in-frame clones and misses some; the assay was immunoSEQ multiplex PCR. Its table lists 100,000 or so clones. Sequencing was carried out using PBMCs. Receptor source: a man aged 50 to 59 in good health and CMV-seronegative.

The chain has TRBV19 and TRBJ1-2, with D perhaps TRBD1 (6 bases). Trimming stripped 3 bases from V and 4 bases from J, with 15 bases between. CDR3 length: 15 residues. From germline, CDR1 is LNHDA and CDR2 SQIVND (reference sequence). CDR3 sequence reads: CASSIRDTAFYGYTF. Here the CDR3 DNA reads TGTGCCAGTAGTATCCGGGACACCGCTTTCTATGGCTACACCTTC.

The V gene is TRBV7-2, the J gene TRBJ1-1, with TRBD1 as a possible D gene (6 bases). Trimming took off 6 bases at V and 5 bases at J, with 13 bases between the two ends. The CDR3 covers 13 residues. In germline, CDR1 is SGHTA, CDR2 FQGNSA. The CDR3 coding sequence is TGTGCCAGCAGTCCATGGCAGGGGACTGAAGCTTTCTTT. Translated, it gives CASSPWQGTEAFF.

V gene TRBV18 combines with J gene TRBJ1-4, with a possible D match to TRBD1 (6 bases). V lost 2 bases, J lost 8 bases, and 9 bases lay in between. CDR1 and CDR2 from the germline V gene are KGHSH and LQKENI. CDR3 size: 13 residues. The CDR3 here is CASSPGGDEKLFF. The CDR3 DNA reads as TGTGCCAGCTCACCAGGGGGCGACGAAAAACTGTTTTTT.

The chain is built from TRBV29-1 and TRBJ2-2; D may be TRBD1 (6 bases). V gave up 3 bases and J gave up 5 bases, with 10 bases separating them. The CDR3 has 13 residues. Germline loops: CDR1 SQVTM, CDR2 ANQGSEA. CDR3 residues: CSVDTQGTGELFF. Written as DNA, the CDR3 is TGCAGCGTTGATACACAGGGTACCGGGGAGCTGTTTTTT.

The CDR3: CAISREPNTVQHF. CDR3 DNA sequence: TGTGCCATCAGTAGGGAGCCCAATACTGTTCAGCATTTT. The rearrangement uses TRBV10-3 and TRBJ1-5; no firm D call. This CDR3 region has 13 residues. V gave up 5 bases and J gave up 13 bases, with 18 bases separating them. Germline V gene lookup returns CDR1 ENHRY and CDR2 SYGVKD.

The gene calls are TRBV7-2 and TRBJ1-4; D not certain. Germline lookup yields CDR1 SGHTA and CDR2 FQGNSA. V lost 6 bases, J lost 5 bases, and 16 bases lay in between. CDR3 length: 15 amino acids. CDR3 residues: CASSPSWVENEKLFF. CDR3 DNA: TGTGCCAGCAGTCCTAGTTGGGTTGAAAATGAAAAACTGTTTTTT.